A selection of T cell receptor beta chains follows, all from one sample in a study of human T cells and chemical hapten exposure. TCRdb analysed the RACE reads with MiXCR anew, one entry per CDR3 protein. The sample has about 40,000 distinct CDR3 sequences; less than 3.5% are singletons. Sequencing was performed on whole blood, taken in connection with sensitization to the hapten diphenylcyclopropenone (DPC). The receptors were gathered from a man in his forties with alopecia areata. Some clones in this sample may be carry-over from other donors' samples. Both conserved end residues are part of each CDR3. D genes are given only for firm matches. For some rows the clone size is stated as once, few or many, or as a class when expanded; others skip it.

v_gene: TRBV12-3/TRBV12-4
j_gene: TRBJ2-1
abundance: many
d_gene: TRBD2
CDR3nt: TGTGCCAGCAGCCTCGCGGAGGGGACTAGCGGGAGTAATGAGCAGTTCTTC
CDR3aa: CASSLAEGTSGSNEQFF

v_gene: TRBV21-1
j_gene: TRBJ2-1
abundance: .
d_gene: .
CDR3nt: TGTGCCAGCAGCAAAAAGGCGGGAGGACCGTTCTTC
CDR3aa: CASSKKAGGPFF

v_gene: TRBV28
j_gene: TRBJ2-1
abundance: many
d_gene: .
CDR3nt: TGTGCCAGCAGTCCGGACTATTCCTACAATGAGCAGTTCTTC
CDR3aa: CASSPDYSYNEQFF

v_gene: TRBV7-9
j_gene: TRBJ1-1
abundance: many
d_gene: TRBD1
CDR3nt: TGTGCCAGCAGCTTACCAACGTCTCCCGGGACAGCTAACACTGAAGCTTTCTTT
CDR3aa: CASSLPTSPGTANTEAFF

v_gene: TRBV6-2/TRBV6-3
j_gene: TRBJ1-5
abundance: many
d_gene: .
CDR3nt: TGTGCCAGCAGTTACTCGGCAGGGGCCATAGGATGGCCCCAGCATTTT
CDR3aa: CASSYSAGAIGWPQHF

v_gene: TRBV27
j_gene: TRBJ2-7
abundance: many
d_gene: TRBD2
CDR3nt: TGTGCCAGCAGCCCGGGACTAGCGGGAGTCCCCGAGCAGTACTTC
CDR3aa: CASSPGLAGVPEQYF

v_gene: TRBV15
j_gene: TRBJ2-3
abundance: many
d_gene: .
CDR3nt: TGTGCCACCAGCAGAGATCAGGGCGGAGATACGCAGTATTTT
CDR3aa: CATSRDQGGDTQYF

v_gene: TRBV5-1
j_gene: TRBJ1-6
abundance: many
d_gene: TRBD1
CDR3nt: TGCGCCAGCAGAACCGGACAGGGGGCGACCAATTCACCCCTCCACTTT
CDR3aa: CASRTGQGATNSPLHF

v_gene: TRBV29-1
j_gene: TRBJ2-7
abundance: many
d_gene: .
CDR3nt: TGCAGCGTTGAAGACAGGGAGACCCCCTACGAGCAGTACTTC
CDR3aa: CSVEDRETPYEQYF

v_gene: TRBV29-1
j_gene: TRBJ2-1
abundance: many
d_gene: .
CDR3nt: TGCAGCGTTACGGCCTACAATGAGCAGTTCTTC
CDR3aa: CSVTAYNEQFF

v_gene: TRBV11-2
j_gene: TRBJ1-1
abundance: many
d_gene: .
CDR3nt: TGTGCCAGCAGCTTTTTATATGGCACTGAAGCTTTCTTT
CDR3aa: CASSFLYGTEAFF

v_gene: TRBV27
j_gene: TRBJ2-2
abundance: many
d_gene: .
CDR3nt: TGTGCCAGCAGTTTAATAGGACCAACATACACCGGGGAGCTGTTTTTT
CDR3aa: CASSLIGPTYTGELFF

v_gene: TRBV18
j_gene: TRBJ1-1
abundance: many
d_gene: .
CDR3nt: TGTGCCAGCTCACCTCTCCGGGACACCTCCATGAACACTGAAGCTTTCTTT
CDR3aa: CASSPLRDTSMNTEAFF

v_gene: TRBV11-2
j_gene: TRBJ1-1
abundance: .
d_gene: .
CDR3nt: TGTGCCAGCAGCTCCCGGGCGCCGAACACTGAAGCTTTCTTT
CDR3aa: CASSSRAPNTEAFF

v_gene: TRBV12-3/TRBV12-4
j_gene: TRBJ2-1
abundance: many
d_gene: TRBD1
CDR3nt: TGTGCCAGCAGTCCAGGGATAGGGACAGGTCAGTTCTTC
CDR3aa: CASSPGIGTGQFF

v_gene: TRBV6-2/TRBV6-3
j_gene: TRBJ1-5
abundance: many
d_gene: .
CDR3nt: TGTGCCAGCAGTTACCAGGGACGGGGCAATCAGCCCCAGCATTTT
CDR3aa: CASSYQGRGNQPQHF

v_gene: TRBV14
j_gene: TRBJ1-3
abundance: few
d_gene: .
CDR3nt: TGTGCCAGCAGCCAAGAACTACTAGACTGGGGAAACACCATATATTTT
CDR3aa: CASSQELLDWGNTIYF

v_gene: TRBV4-2
j_gene: TRBJ1-4
abundance: many
d_gene: TRBD1
CDR3nt: TGTGCCAGCAGCCAAGGAACAGGGGGTAGAGAAAAACTGTTTTTT
CDR3aa: CASSQGTGGREKLFF

v_gene: TRBV3-1
j_gene: TRBJ2-3
abundance: many
d_gene: .
CDR3nt: TGTGCCAGCAGCCAAGATGGACGATTAACAGATACGCAGTATTTT
CDR3aa: CASSQDGRLTDTQYF

v_gene: TRBV28
j_gene: TRBJ1-3
abundance: many
d_gene: .
CDR3nt: TGTGCCAGCAGCTTTCAACAGGGAAATGGAAACACCATATATTTT
CDR3aa: CASSFQQGNGNTIYF

v_gene: TRBV24-1
j_gene: TRBJ2-5
abundance: many
d_gene: .
CDR3nt: TGTGCCACCAGTGACCACGACGGGGAGACCCAGTACTTC
CDR3aa: CATSDHDGETQYF

v_gene: TRBV12-3/TRBV12-4
j_gene: TRBJ2-7
abundance: .
d_gene: .
CDR3nt: TGTGCCAGCAGCTACAGGGCCGGGGGTTCTCCCTACGAGCAGTACTTC
CDR3aa: CASSYRAGGSPYEQYF

v_gene: TRBV12-3/TRBV12-4
j_gene: TRBJ2-1
abundance: many
d_gene: TRBD2
CDR3nt: TGTGCCAGCAGTCGGACTAGGAGTGAGCAGTTCTTC
CDR3aa: CASSRTRSEQFF

v_gene: TRBV6-5
j_gene: TRBJ1-5
abundance: many
d_gene: TRBD1
CDR3nt: TGTGCCAGCAGTCTCAACAGGGGTGAGCATCAGCCCCAGCATTTT
CDR3aa: CASSLNRGEHQPQHF

v_gene: TRBV6-5
j_gene: TRBJ2-1
abundance: few
d_gene: TRBD1
CDR3nt: TGTGCCAGCAGTTACGCGGGGGACAGGGACTACAATGAGCAGTTCTTC
CDR3aa: CASSYAGDRDYNEQFF

v_gene: TRBV20-1
j_gene: TRBJ1-5
abundance: few
d_gene: .
CDR3nt: TGCAGTGCATCGCACGGCACTAATCAGCCCCAGCATTTT
CDR3aa: CSASHGTNQPQHF

v_gene: TRBV20-1
j_gene: TRBJ2-3
abundance: many
d_gene: .
CDR3nt: TGCAGTGCCATGGAAGGGGGGGCCCTTACTAGCACAGATACGCAGTATTTT
CDR3aa: CSAMEGGALTSTDTQYF

v_gene: TRBV14
j_gene: TRBJ2-1
abundance: many
d_gene: .
CDR3nt: TGTGCCAGCAGCCAAGAAGAACTGGGACACAATGAGCAGTTCTTC
CDR3aa: CASSQEELGHNEQFF

v_gene: TRBV7-8
j_gene: TRBJ1-1
abundance: many
d_gene: TRBD1
CDR3nt: TGTGCCAGCAGCTTGAGACAGGGTGAAGCTTTCTTT
CDR3aa: CASSLRQGEAFF

v_gene: TRBV5-5
j_gene: TRBJ2-1
abundance: .
d_gene: TRBD1
CDR3nt: TGTGCCAGCAGCGGAATGACAGGGGGCACGAATGAGCAGTTCTTC
CDR3aa: CASSGMTGGTNEQFF

v_gene: TRBV7-2
j_gene: TRBJ2-7
abundance: many
d_gene: .
CDR3nt: TGTGCCAGCAGCCCCAGGCGACGGCACAGCTACGAGCAGTACTTC
CDR3aa: CASSPRRRHSYEQYF

v_gene: TRBV29-1
j_gene: TRBJ1-1
abundance: .
d_gene: TRBD1
CDR3nt: TGCAGCATTAGGACAGGGGGCGGGGGAACTGAAGCTTTCTTT
CDR3aa: CSIRTGGGGTEAFF

v_gene: TRBV5-1
j_gene: TRBJ2-7
abundance: .
d_gene: .
CDR3nt: TGCGCCAGCAGCTTGGCTCCCACCTACGAGCAGTACTTC
CDR3aa: CASSLAPTYEQYF

v_gene: TRBV4-1
j_gene: TRBJ1-6
abundance: many
d_gene: TRBD1
CDR3nt: TGCGCCAGCAGCCAAGATCGGGCAGGGGGGAATTCACCCCTCCACTTT
CDR3aa: CASSQDRAGGNSPLHF

v_gene: TRBV5-1
j_gene: TRBJ2-5
abundance: many
d_gene: .
CDR3nt: TGCGCCAGCAGGAGGGAGAGGGAGACCCAGTACTTC
CDR3aa: CASRRERETQYF

v_gene: TRBV12-3/TRBV12-4
j_gene: TRBJ2-3
abundance: many
d_gene: .
CDR3nt: TGTGCCAGCACCTTAGGTGTCCGAACAGATACGCAGTATTTT
CDR3aa: CASTLGVRTDTQYF

v_gene: TRBV28
j_gene: TRBJ2-2
abundance: many
d_gene: .
CDR3nt: TGTGCCAGCAGCCCAACTACCGCGAACACCGGGGAGCTGTTTTTT
CDR3aa: CASSPTTANTGELFF

v_gene: TRBV4-3
j_gene: TRBJ2-3
abundance: many
d_gene: TRBD1
CDR3nt: TGCGCCAGCAGCTGGGGGACAGGGGGGCAAGATACGCAGTATTTT
CDR3aa: CASSWGTGGQDTQYF

v_gene: TRBV20-1
j_gene: TRBJ2-3
abundance: many
d_gene: TRBD2
CDR3nt: TGCAGTGCCCAAGGACTAGCCCTAGATACGCAGTATTTT
CDR3aa: CSAQGLALDTQYF

v_gene: TRBV28
j_gene: TRBJ2-7
abundance: many
d_gene: .
CDR3nt: TGTGCCAGCAGACAGGACAGAGTACCCTACGAGCAGTACTTC
CDR3aa: CASRQDRVPYEQYF

v_gene: TRBV20-1
j_gene: TRBJ2-2
abundance: .
d_gene: .
CDR3nt: TGCAGTGCTGAGAACACCGGGGAGCTGTTTTTT
CDR3aa: CSAENTGELFF

v_gene: TRBV20-1
j_gene: TRBJ1-6
abundance: many
d_gene: .
CDR3nt: TGCAGTGTTCCGGCAGGGTCCTATAATTCACCCCTCCACTTT
CDR3aa: CSVPAGSYNSPLHF

v_gene: TRBV29-1
j_gene: TRBJ2-5
abundance: .
d_gene: .
CDR3nt: TGCAGCGTTCCAACCTGGGCAGGGGCCCGTGAGACCCAGTACTTC
CDR3aa: CSVPTWAGARETQYF

v_gene: TRBV9
j_gene: TRBJ1-6
abundance: many
d_gene: .
CDR3nt: TGTGCCAGCAGCGTAGATCGAGGGGCTACCTCACCCCTCCACTTT
CDR3aa: CASSVDRGATSPLHF

v_gene: TRBV7-8
j_gene: TRBJ2-2
abundance: many
d_gene: .
CDR3nt: TGTGCCAGCAGCCCCCGGCTCGGGGGGGAGCTGTTTTTT
CDR3aa: CASSPRLGGELFF

v_gene: TRBV5-6
j_gene: TRBJ2-7
abundance: few
d_gene: TRBD1
CDR3nt: TGTGCCAGCAGCTCCCGGGACAGCTCCTACGAGCAGTACTTC
CDR3aa: CASSSRDSSYEQYF

v_gene: TRBV6-1
j_gene: TRBJ1-4
abundance: .
d_gene: .
CDR3nt: TGTGCCAGCAGTGAATTCTGGGCAACTAATGAAAAACTGTTTTTT
CDR3aa: CASSEFWATNEKLFF

v_gene: TRBV7-2
j_gene: TRBJ1-5
abundance: .
d_gene: TRBD1
CDR3nt: TGTGCCAGCAGCATGACAGGGGGGGGCAATCAGCCCCAGCATTTT
CDR3aa: CASSMTGGGNQPQHF

v_gene: TRBV12-3/TRBV12-4
j_gene: TRBJ2-5
abundance: many
d_gene: .
CDR3nt: TGTGCCAGCTCGGAAGGGGGAGAGACCCAGTACTTC
CDR3aa: CASSEGGETQYF